A single sample gave rise to the 9 T cell receptor beta chains below, sequenced in a study of blood T cell repertoires in COVID-19. Sequencing was performed with immunoSEQ multiplex PCR; in TCRdb, only in-frame clones are kept and a portion is missing. There are around 92,000 clones in the sample; about 74% occur only once, and 3.9% lies in the top ten. What was sequenced was peripheral blood. Source of these receptors: a man in his sixties or seventies with COVID-19, enrolled during active disease.

The chain recombines TRBV29-1 with TRBJ2-4; 10 bases agree with TRBD1. CDR1 SQVTM and CDR2 ANQGSEA come from the germline V gene. Trimming removed 6 bases from V and 6 bases from J; junction bases left unmatched: 8. The CDR3 is made up of 14 amino acids. This chain's CDR3 is CSVTTGQGGNIQYF. For the CDR3, the DNA is TGCAGCGTAACTACAGGACAGGGGGGAAACATTCAGTACTTC.

In nucleotides, the CDR3 is TGTGCCAGCATTTATGGGACAGGCCGCCCGAATCAGCCCCAGCATTTT. Amino acids: CASIYGTGRPNQPQHF. The V gene is TRBV28, the J gene TRBJ1-5; 8 nucleotides match TRBD1. Germline V gives CDR1 MDHEN, CDR2 SYDVKM. Trimming at V came to 7 bases and at J to 4 bases, leaving 12 bases not matched to a gene. CDR3 length equals 16 residues.

This chain uses TRBV28 with TRBJ2-2, with D possibly matching TRBD1 (5 bases). The CDR3 has 14 residues. V lost 7 bases and J lost 2, with 11 bases in between. CDR1 and CDR2 (germline): MDHEN, SYDVKM. As DNA, the CDR3 is TGTGCCAGCATCTTGGACACTAACACCGGGGAGCTGTTTTTT. Encoded protein: CASILDTNTGELFF.

The chain recombines TRBV29-1 with TRBJ2-3; TRBD1 might be the D (6 bases). With 4 bases removed from V and 6 bases from J, the gap between germline ends came to 17 bases. CDR1 is SQVTM and CDR2 is ANQGSEA in the germline V gene. The CDR3 runs to 14 residues. The DNA for the CDR3 is TGCAGCGTTGGAGGCGCAGGGACAACGGATACGCAGTATTTT. This gives the protein CSVGGAGTTDTQYF.

The count of this clone is one. The rearrangement links TRBV7-2 to TRBJ1-2; 9 bases fit TRBD1. There are 14 residues in the CDR3. V was clipped by 4 bases and J by 2 bases; unmatched bases: 2. Germline assignment: CDR1 SGHTA and CDR2 FQGNSA. Written as DNA, the CDR3 is TGTGCCAGCAGCTCCGGGACAGGGAACTATGGCTACACCTTC. This gives the protein CASSSGTGNYGYTF. Using reference TRBV7-2 and TRBJ1-2 for the parts outside the CDR3, the full variable domain is GAGVSQSPSNKVTEKGKDVELRCDPISGHTALYWYRQSLGQGLEFLIYFQGNSAPDKSGLPSDRFSAERTGGSVSTLTIQRTQQEDSAVYLCASSSGTGNYGYTFGSGTRLTVV.

The V gene is TRBV6-5, the J gene TRBJ1-2; D perhaps matches TRBD1 (5 bases). V gave up 0 bases and J gave up 2 bases, with 7 bases separating them. The CDR3 runs 14 residues. Germline V gene sequence: CDR1 MNHEY, CDR2 SVGAGI. The CDR3 spells CASSYSRGNYGYTF. The CDR3 nucleotides are TGTGCCAGCAGTTACTCTCGGGGGAACTATGGCTACACCTTC.

The chain couples TRBV6-2 or TRBV6-3 to TRBJ1-5; TRBD1 matches at 9 bases. CDR3 size: 16 residues. V shed 4 bases and J 0 bases; nucleotides not matched to a gene: 4. Germline lookup yields CDR1 MNHEY and CDR2 SVGEGT. The CDR3 sequence: CASSWTGVLSNQPQHF. The CDR3 DNA follows: TGTGCCAGCAGTTGGACAGGGGTCCTTAGCAATCAGCCCCAGCATTTT.

This sequence joins TRBV9 and TRBJ2-2; possibly TRBD1 for D (5 bases). The CDR3 has 14 residues. V lost 5 bases and J 0 bases, leaving 8 bases between the germline ends. From germline, CDR1 is SGDLS and CDR2 YYNGEE. CDR3 sequence: CASRSGSNTGELFF. The CDR3 coding sequence is TGTGCCAGCAGGTCAGGGTCGAACACCGGGGAGCTGTTTTTT.

This chain links TRBV2 with TRBJ2-3; 7 nucleotides line up with TRBD2. V dropped 0 bases and J dropped 2; count of bases not matched to a gene: 11. The CDR3 consists of 18 residues. Germline CDR1 is SNHLY and CDR2 is FYNNEI. CDR3 sequence (DNA): TGTGCCAGCAGTGAAGCCGCTCTTGGGGGAGGGAACACAGATACGCAGTATTTT. As protein: CASSEAALGGGNTDTQYF.